The 17 T cell receptor beta chains given below trace back to one sample, sequenced in a study of OX40 agonist ivuxolimab in advanced cancers. The protocol used for the library was the immunoSEQ multiplex PCR assay. Sourced from immuneACCESS, this table was stored by TCRdb with only in-frame sequences that have V and J called. A share of the clones is absent; for the studies checked, an unresolved V gene accounts for under half, and the remainder has no known explanation. Within this sample are 50,000 to 70,000 clones, with around 93% of them counted one time only. Approximately 0.44% of the sample is taken by the ten largest. The specimen comprised CD4+ or CD8+ T cells sorted from blood, sampled in a trial of the OX40 agonist ivuxolimab. Receptors were obtained from an adult with an advanced solid tumor such as melanoma, head and neck, liver or kidney cancer.

J is TRBJ1-1 and V is TRBV18, with no clear D. Trimming removed 3 bases at V and 4 bases at J, with 15 bases between. The CDR3 runs to 15 residues. The germline V gene encodes CDR1 KGHSH and CDR2 LQKENI. The CDR3 region has the DNA TGTGCCAGCTCACCTCCAACGGGGTTGGTCACTGAAGCTTTCTTT. Translation gives CASSPPTGLVTEAFF.

The chain carries TRBV4-1 and TRBJ1-5, with 7 positions matching TRBD1. Unmatched junction bases numbered 7, after V lost 1 base and J lost 7 bases. This CDR3 is 15 amino acids long. The germline CDR1 and CDR2 sequences are MGHRA and YSYEKL. CDR3: CASSQGRQGRQPQHF. The CDR3 region has the DNA TGCGCCAGCAGCCAAGGAAGACAGGGAAGGCAGCCCCAGCATTTT.

The J gene is TRBJ1-5, the V gene TRBV28; 9 nucleotides line up with TRBD1. The CDR3 is made up of 15 amino acids. The V segment lost 5 bases and the J segment 3 bases; nucleotides outside the gene matches: 5. Germline loops: CDR1 MDHEN, CDR2 SYDVKM. The CDR3 sequence: CASSRGQGYNQPQHF. The CDR3 nucleotides read TGTGCCAGCAGTCGGGGACAGGGTTACAATCAGCCCCAGCATTTT.

The chain is built from TRBV10-3 and TRBJ1-1, with 8 positions matching TRBD1. This CDR3 has 14 amino acids. The germline gives CDR1 ENHRY, CDR2 SYGVKD. V shed 6 bases and J 1 base; nucleotides not matched to a gene: 4. The CDR3 spells CAIRGQGKNTEAFF. In DNA, the CDR3 is TGTGCCATCAGAGGACAGGGCAAGAACACTGAAGCTTTCTTT.

The CDR3 protein is CASSQGIVGGEDEQYF. The CDR3 DNA follows: TGTGCCAGCAGCCAAGGGATAGTGGGAGGGGAGGACGAGCAGTACTTC. The chain joins TRBV11-2 to TRBJ2-7, with 7 bases lining up with TRBD2. Germline values: CDR1 SGHAT, CDR2 FQNNGV. CDR3 length: 16 amino acids. Germline trimming cut 5 bases from V and 5 bases from J; bases unmatched to any gene: 15.

This chain uses TRBV5-1 with TRBJ2-7; 7 bases align to TRBD2. J was trimmed by 6 bases and V by 4 bases; bases with no gene match: 10. The CDR3 is made up of 14 amino acids. The germline V gene encodes CDR1 SGHRS and CDR2 YFSETQ. DNA for the CDR3: TGCGCCAGCAGCCCCGGGACTACTTCAGGCGAGCAGTACTTC. It specifies CASSPGTTSGEQYF.

The chain links TRBV7-2 to TRBJ2-7; a weak D match, TRBD1 (5 bases). V lost 4 bases and J 0 bases, leaving 10 bases between the germline ends. The CDR3 sequence is 14 residues long. Germline V CDR1 and CDR2: SGHTA, FQGNSA. The chain's CDR3 is CASSSGQSSYEQYF. DNA of the CDR3: TGTGCCAGCAGCTCAGGACAAAGCTCCTACGAGCAGTACTTC.

The chain has TRBV6-1 and TRBJ2-7, with D unresolved. V lost 2 bases to trimming and J lost 0 bases, with 11 bases between them. Germline V lookup: CDR1 MNHNS, CDR2 SASEGT. This CDR3 contains 15 residues. CDR3 DNA: TGTGCCAGCAGTGAACGTGGACCGATCTCCTACGAGCAGTACTTC. Protein: CASSERGPISYEQYF.

The rearrangement uses TRBV5-1 and TRBJ2-5, with no clear D. This CDR3 is built from 14 residues. V was trimmed by 0 bases and J by 2 bases, leaving 8 bases between them. Germline CDR1 and CDR2: SGHRS and YFSETQ. CDR3 sequence: CASSLEARQETQYF. As DNA, the CDR3 is TGCGCCAGCAGCTTGGAGGCAAGACAAGAGACCCAGTACTTC.

V usage is TRBV27 and J usage is TRBJ2-2; 7 bases agree with TRBD1. The CDR3 has 17 residues. The V and J ends lost 4 bases and 0 bases, in that order; junction bases with no gene match: 8. The V gene's germline CDR1 is MNHEY and CDR2 SMNVEV (reference sequence). The CDR3 coding sequence is TGTGCCAGCAGTTCACAGGGGACCCTACCGAACACCGGGGAGCTGTTTTTT. Protein: CASSSQGTLPNTGELFF.

The chain has TRBV29-1 and TRBJ1-2; TRBD1 matches at 10 bases. Germline V gene data show CDR1 as SQVTM and CDR2 as ANQGSEA. The junction had 2 bases not matched to a gene; V was cut back by 4 bases and J by 6 bases. The CDR3 has 12 amino acids. The CDR3 sequence: CSVGTGGNGYTF. The DNA for the CDR3 is TGCAGCGTTGGGACAGGGGGTAATGGCTACACCTTC.

The rearrangement uses TRBV6-5 and TRBJ1-5; D is unclear. CDR1 MNHEY and CDR2 SVGAGI come from the germline V gene. Trimming pared 2 bases from V and 0 bases from J, leaving 11 bases between. CDR3 size: 16 residues. CDR3 residues: CASSYGQAYSNQPQHF. The CDR3, as DNA: TGTGCCAGCAGTTACGGGCAGGCCTATAGCAATCAGCCCCAGCATTTT.

This chain links TRBV4-2 with TRBJ2-3; 12 bases fit TRBD2. There are 21 residues in the CDR3. Germline CDR1 and CDR2: LGHNA and YNFKEQ. V dropped 1 base and J dropped 0; count of bases not matched to a gene: 14. The CDR3 here is CASSQGLASGRERTSTDTQYF. The CDR3, as DNA: TGTGCCAGCAGCCAAGGTCTTGCTAGCGGGAGGGAACGTACTAGCACAGATACGCAGTATTTT.

Comment on this clone: The identical CDR3 is also encoded by other nucleotide sequences in the sample. This chain's CDR3 is CASRGRVNTEAFF. The CDR3 DNA reads as TGTGCCAGTAGAGGCAGGGTAAACACTGAAGCTTTCTTT. The J gene is TRBJ1-1, the V gene TRBV19; tentative D call: TRBD1 (5 bases). The V end lost 6 bases, the J end lost 2 bases, and 10 bases lay between the germline ends. CDR3 length: 13 residues. CDR1 is LNHDA, CDR2 SQIVND, per germline (reference sequence). Variable domain in full (rest from reference TRBV19 and TRBJ1-1): DGGITQSPKYLFRKEGQNVTLSCEQNLNHDAMYWYRQDPGQGLRLIYYSQIVNDFQKGDIAEGYSVSREKKESFPLTVTSAQKNPTAFYLCASRGRVNTEAFFGQGTRLTVV.

The chain employs TRBV5-4 and TRBJ2-2; a possible D gene is TRBD1 (6 bases). Per the germline V gene, CDR1 is SGHNT and CDR2 is YYREEE (reference sequence). This CDR3 comprises 14 residues. The V end was cut by 3 bases, the J end by 1 base, with 7 bases between. In DNA form, the CDR3 reads TGTGCCAGCAGCTGGGGACAGAACACCGGGGAGCTGTTTTTT. Encoded protein: CASSWGQNTGELFF.

CDR3 bases: TGTGCCAGCAGCTTAGAGGGGGGCGGGATGCGTTGGCGAGAGACCCAGTACTTC. It encodes CASSLEGGGMRWRETQYF. The gene calls are TRBV7-6 and TRBJ2-5; D is tentatively TRBD1 or TRBD2 (6 bases each). The CDR3 extends over 18 amino acids. Germline V lookup: CDR1 SGHVS, CDR2 FNYEAQ. The V end was cut by 1 base, the J end by 4 bases, with 22 bases between.

The DNA for the CDR3 is TGTGCCAGTAGCCAGAATGGCGGACGTTTGGGCTACACCTTC. This gives the protein CASSQNGGRLGYTF. This rearrangement joins TRBV19 to TRBJ1-2; no firm D call. The CDR3 loop spans 14 amino acids. Germline CDR1 LNHDA, CDR2 SQIVND (reference sequence). V lost 6 bases and J 8 bases, leaving 19 bases between the germline ends.